This T cell receptor (beta chain) was recovered during a study of blood T cell repertoires in COVID-19. As for the study in general: Acute and convalescent COVID-19 specimens originated in the United States, Italy and Spain. PBMCs, B-cell-depleted T cells, or T cells were the source of the cDNA or gDNA that made up the material.

The CDR3 spans 15 residues. Germline lookup yields CDR1 SGDLS and CDR2 YYNGEE. Trimming at V came to 0 bases and at J to 7 bases, leaving 4 bases not matched to a gene. Per the original methods: By means of reference gene primer amplification, nucleated cell counts were estimated. Here immunoSEQ multiplex PCR was the method, and the copy in TCRdb shows in-frame clones only, minus some. The V and J calls and clone size are taken from that table; D and trimming were inferred from the DNA. The sample lists about 230,000 clones, approximately 80% occurring once. The sequencing sample was made of peripheral blood. The chain couples TRBV9 to TRBJ2-3, with 11 bases lining up with TRBD2. The TCR originated in a woman in her fifties or sixties with acute or convalescent COVID-19. The CDR3 DNA is TGTGCCAGCAGCGTAGATATAGCGGGGGGGAATACGCAGTATTTT. Translation: CASSVDIAGGNTQYF.